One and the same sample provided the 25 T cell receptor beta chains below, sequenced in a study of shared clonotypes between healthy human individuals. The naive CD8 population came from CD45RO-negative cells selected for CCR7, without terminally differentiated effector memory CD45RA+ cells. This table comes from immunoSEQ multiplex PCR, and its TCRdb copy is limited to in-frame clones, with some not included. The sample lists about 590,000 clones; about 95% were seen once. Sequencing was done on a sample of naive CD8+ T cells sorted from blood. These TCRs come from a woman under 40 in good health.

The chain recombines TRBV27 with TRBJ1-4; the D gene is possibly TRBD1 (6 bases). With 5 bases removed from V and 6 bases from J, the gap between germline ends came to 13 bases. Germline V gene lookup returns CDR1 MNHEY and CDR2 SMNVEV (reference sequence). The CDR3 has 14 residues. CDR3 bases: TGTGCCAGCAGTCCCCAGGGGATTCATGAAAAACTGTTTTTT. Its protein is CASSPQGIHEKLFF.

The CDR3 is CASSVLGSGGYNEQFF. The CDR3, as DNA: TGTGCCAGCAGCGTACTCGGGAGCGGGGGTTACAATGAGCAGTTCTTC. This chain connects TRBV9 to TRBJ2-1; TRBD2 agrees at 8 bases. The CDR3 totals 16 residues. V lost 1 base and J lost 4; bases outside the gene matches: 7. The germline CDR1 and CDR2 sequences are SGDLS and YYNGEE.

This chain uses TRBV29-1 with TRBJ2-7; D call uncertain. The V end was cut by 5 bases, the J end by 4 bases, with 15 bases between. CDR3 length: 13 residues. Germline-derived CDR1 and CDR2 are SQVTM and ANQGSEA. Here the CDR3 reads CSVTKGSIYEQYF. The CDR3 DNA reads TGCAGCGTTACCAAGGGTAGCATTTACGAGCAGTACTTC.

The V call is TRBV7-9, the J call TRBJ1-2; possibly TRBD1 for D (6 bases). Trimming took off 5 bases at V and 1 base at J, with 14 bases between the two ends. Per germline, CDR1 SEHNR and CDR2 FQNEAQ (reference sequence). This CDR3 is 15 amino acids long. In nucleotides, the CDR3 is TGTGCCAGCAGCCCGCAGGGGCGAGATAACTATGGCTACACCTTC. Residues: CASSPQGRDNYGYTF. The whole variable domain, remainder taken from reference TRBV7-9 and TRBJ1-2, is DTGVSQNPRHKITKRGQNVTFRCDPISEHNRLYWYRQTLGQGPEFLTYFQNEAQLEKSRLLSDRFSAERPKGSFSTLEIQRTEQGDSAMYLCASSPQGRDNYGYTFGSGTRLTVV.

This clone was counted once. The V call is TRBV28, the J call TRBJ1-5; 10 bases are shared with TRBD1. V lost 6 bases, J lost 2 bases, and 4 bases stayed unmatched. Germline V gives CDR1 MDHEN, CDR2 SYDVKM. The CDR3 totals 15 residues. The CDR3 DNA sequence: TGTGCCAGCAGACCCGGGACAGGGGGCAATCAGCCCCAGCATTTT. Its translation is CASRPGTGGNQPQHF.

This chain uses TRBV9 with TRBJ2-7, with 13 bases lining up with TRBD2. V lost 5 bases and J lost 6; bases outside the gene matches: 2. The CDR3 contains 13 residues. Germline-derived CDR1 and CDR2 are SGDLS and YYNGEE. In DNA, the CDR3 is TGTGCCAGCAGTACTAGCGGGAGGGGCGAGCAGTACTTC. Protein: CASSTSGRGEQYF.

CDR3 residues: CASRSPWVGEQYF. The CDR3 DNA is TGTGCCAGCAGGTCCCCCTGGGTGGGCGAGCAGTACTTC. The V call is TRBV6-1, the J call TRBJ2-7; no clear D gene. The CDR3 is made up of 13 amino acids. V lost 6 bases and J 6 bases, leaving 15 bases between the germline ends. CDR1 and CDR2 from the germline V gene are MNHNS and SASEGT.

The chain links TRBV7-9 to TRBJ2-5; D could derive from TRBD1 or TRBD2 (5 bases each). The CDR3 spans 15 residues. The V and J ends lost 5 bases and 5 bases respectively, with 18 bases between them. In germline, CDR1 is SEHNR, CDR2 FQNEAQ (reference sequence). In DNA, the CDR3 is TGTGCCAGCAGCCCTACCGGGACGGAATCCGAGACCCAGTACTTC. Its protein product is CASSPTGTESETQYF.

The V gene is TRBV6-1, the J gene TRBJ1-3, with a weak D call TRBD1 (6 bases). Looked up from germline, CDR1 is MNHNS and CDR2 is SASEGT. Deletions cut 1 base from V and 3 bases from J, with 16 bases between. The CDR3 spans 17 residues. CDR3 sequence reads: CASSEGWGLVGGNTIYF. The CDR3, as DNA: TGTGCCAGCAGTGAAGGGTGGGGGCTCGTGGGTGGAAACACCATATATTTT.

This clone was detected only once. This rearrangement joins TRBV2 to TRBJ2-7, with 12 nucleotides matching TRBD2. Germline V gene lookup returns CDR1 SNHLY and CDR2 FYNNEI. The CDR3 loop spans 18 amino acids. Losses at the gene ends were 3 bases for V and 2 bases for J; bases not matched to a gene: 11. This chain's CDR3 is CASSEGGLAGMLTYEQYF. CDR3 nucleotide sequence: TGTGCCAGCAGTGAGGGGGGACTAGCGGGCATGCTTACCTACGAGCAGTACTTC.

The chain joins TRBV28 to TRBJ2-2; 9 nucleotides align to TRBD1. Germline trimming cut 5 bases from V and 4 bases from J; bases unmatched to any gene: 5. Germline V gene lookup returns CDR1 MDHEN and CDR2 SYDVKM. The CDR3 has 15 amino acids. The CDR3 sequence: CASSGDRALTGELFF. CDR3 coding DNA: TGTGCCAGCAGTGGGGACAGGGCGCTCACCGGGGAGCTGTTTTTT.

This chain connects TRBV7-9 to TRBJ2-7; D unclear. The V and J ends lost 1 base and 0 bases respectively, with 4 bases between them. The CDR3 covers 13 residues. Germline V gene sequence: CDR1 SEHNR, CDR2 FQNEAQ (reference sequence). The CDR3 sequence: CASSLESSYEQYF. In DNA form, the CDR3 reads TGTGCCAGCAGCTTAGAGAGCTCCTACGAGCAGTACTTC.

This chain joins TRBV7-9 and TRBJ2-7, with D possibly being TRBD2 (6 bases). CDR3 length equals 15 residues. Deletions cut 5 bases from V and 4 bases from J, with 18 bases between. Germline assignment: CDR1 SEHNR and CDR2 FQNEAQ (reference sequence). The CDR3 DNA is TGTGCCAGCAGCCCTACCCCGGGACTGTCGTACGAGCAGTACTTC. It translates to CASSPTPGLSYEQYF.

The CDR3 bases are TGTGCCAGCAGTGCGGTAGCGGGAGGGCCGACAGATACGCAGTATTTT. It is translated as CASSAVAGGPTDTQYF. The V call is TRBV2, the J call TRBJ2-3, with 11 bases that match TRBD2. J lost 3 bases, V lost 4 bases, and 6 bases had no gene match. CDR3 size: 16 residues. Germline V gene lookup returns CDR1 SNHLY and CDR2 FYNNEI.

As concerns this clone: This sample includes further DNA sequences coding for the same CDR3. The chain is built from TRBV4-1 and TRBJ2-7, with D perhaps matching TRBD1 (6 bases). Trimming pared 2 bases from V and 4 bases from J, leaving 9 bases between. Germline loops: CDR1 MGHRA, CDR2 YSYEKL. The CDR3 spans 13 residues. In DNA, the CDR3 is TGCGCCAGCAGCCAACCCACAGGGTACGAGCAGTACTTC. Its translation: CASSQPTGYEQYF.

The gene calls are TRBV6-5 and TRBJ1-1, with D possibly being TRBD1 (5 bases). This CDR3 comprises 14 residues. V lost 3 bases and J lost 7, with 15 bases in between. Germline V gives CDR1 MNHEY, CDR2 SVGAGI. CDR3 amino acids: CASSYRGAIGEAFF. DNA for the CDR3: TGTGCCAGCAGTTATCGAGGGGCAATTGGTGAAGCTTTCTTT.

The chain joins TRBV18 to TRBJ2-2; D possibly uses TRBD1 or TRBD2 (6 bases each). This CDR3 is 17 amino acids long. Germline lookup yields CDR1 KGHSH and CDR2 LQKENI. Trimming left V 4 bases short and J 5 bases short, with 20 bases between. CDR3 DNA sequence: TGTGCCAGCTCACAGACGGAGGGGGGCCCTTGGACCGGGGAGCTGTTTTTT. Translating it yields CASSQTEGGPWTGELFF.

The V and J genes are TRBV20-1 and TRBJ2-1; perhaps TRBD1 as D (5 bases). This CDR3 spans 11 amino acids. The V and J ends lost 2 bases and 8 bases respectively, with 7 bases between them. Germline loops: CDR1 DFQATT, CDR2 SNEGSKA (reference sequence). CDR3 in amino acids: CSARIGDEQFF. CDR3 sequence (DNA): TGCAGTGCTAGAATAGGGGATGAGCAGTTCTTC.

DNA of the CDR3: TGTGCCAGCAGCCTAGACAGGGGGCTGAACGGGGAGCTGTTTTTT. The encoded protein is CASSLDRGLNGELFF. The chain couples TRBV7-6 to TRBJ2-2, with TRBD1 identical over 10 bases. Germline V gene lookup returns CDR1 SGHVS and CDR2 FNYEAQ. Unmatched junction bases numbered 7, after V lost 5 bases and J lost 7 bases. This CDR3 region has 15 residues.

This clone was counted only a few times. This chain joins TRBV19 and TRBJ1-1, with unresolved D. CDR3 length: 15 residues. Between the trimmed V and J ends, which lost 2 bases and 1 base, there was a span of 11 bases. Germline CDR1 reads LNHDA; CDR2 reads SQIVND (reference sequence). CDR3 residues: CASSIRWHANTEAFF. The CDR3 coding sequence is TGTGCCAGTAGTATAAGGTGGCACGCGAACACTGAAGCTTTCTTT.

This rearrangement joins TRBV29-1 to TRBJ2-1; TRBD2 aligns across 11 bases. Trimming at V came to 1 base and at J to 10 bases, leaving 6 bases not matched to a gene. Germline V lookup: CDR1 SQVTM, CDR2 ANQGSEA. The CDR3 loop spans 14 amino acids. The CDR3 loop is CSVEASLAGEEQFF. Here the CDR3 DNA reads TGCAGCGTTGAAGCCTCACTAGCGGGAGAAGAGCAGTTCTTC.

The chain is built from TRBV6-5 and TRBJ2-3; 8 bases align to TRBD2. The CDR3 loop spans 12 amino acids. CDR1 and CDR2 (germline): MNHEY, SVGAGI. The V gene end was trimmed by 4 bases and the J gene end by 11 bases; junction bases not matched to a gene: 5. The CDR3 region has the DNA TGTGCCAGCAGTTTTGCGGGAGGTTTGCAGTATTTT. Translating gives CASSFAGGLQYF.

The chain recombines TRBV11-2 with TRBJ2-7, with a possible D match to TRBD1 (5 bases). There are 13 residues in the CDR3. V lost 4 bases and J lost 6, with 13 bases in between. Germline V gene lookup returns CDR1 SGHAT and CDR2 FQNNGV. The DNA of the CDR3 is TGTGCCAGCAGCTCACTACAGGTTCGCGAGCAGTACTTC. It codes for CASSSLQVREQYF.

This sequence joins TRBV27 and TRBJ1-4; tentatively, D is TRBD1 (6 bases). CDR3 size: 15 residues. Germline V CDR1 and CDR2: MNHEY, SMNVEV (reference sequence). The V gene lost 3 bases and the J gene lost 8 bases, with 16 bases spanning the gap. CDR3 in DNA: TGTGCCAGCAGTTTGGTGAGGACAGCGGGAGAAAAACTGTTTTTT. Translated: CASSLVRTAGEKLFF. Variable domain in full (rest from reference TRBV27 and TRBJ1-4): EAQVTQNPRYLITVTGKKLTVTCSQNMNHEYMSWYRQDPGLGLRQIYYSMNVEVTDKGDVPEGYKVSRKEKRNFPLILESPSPNQTSLYFCASSLVRTAGEKLFFGSGTQLSVL.

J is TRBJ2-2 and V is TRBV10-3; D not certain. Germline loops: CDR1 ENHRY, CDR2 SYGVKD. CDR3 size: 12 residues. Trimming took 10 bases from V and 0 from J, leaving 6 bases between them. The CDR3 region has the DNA TGTGCCACCTTATCGAACACCGGGGAGCTGTTTTTT. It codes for CATLSNTGELFF.